This T cell receptor (beta chain) came from a study of STAT5B mutations in CD4+ large granular lymphocyte leukemia (dated by TCRdb to the early 2020s). Background for the entire study: Among healthy controls, the CDR3 'QG' motif was associated with a particular HLA allele. The study compared the TCRbeta repertoires of patients with CD4+ T-cell large granular lymphocyte leukemia against those of healthy blood donors. Flow cytometry performed on FACSCanto II or FACSVerse showed that the purified fractions had more than 95% purity among lymphocytes. Summary of the overall study and its limitations: Compared with healthy CD4+ repertoires, CD4-sorted patient repertoires appeared more clonal, and this difference remained even after the putative leukemic clones were removed. The data were not HLA-matched, and the higher clonality in CD4+ T-LGLL than in CD8+ T-LGLL could be due to the relatively small sample size. The main leukemic clonotypes were found to be private to each patient, although around 25% of the main leukemic clonotypes were detected at low frequency in the non-leukemic repertoires of other patients.

TCRbeta rearrangements were sequenced from genomic DNA using the immunoSEQ assay at survey resolution. Per the original workflow: A lowest detectable productive clonotype frequency of 2.59 x 10-5 was observed in the TCR sequencing data. Only productive TCRbeta rearrangements, meaning sequences that were complete and in-frame, were kept for the analyses. The clonality of each sample was calculated as Simpson clonality in the immunoSEQ Analyzer version 3.0. Clones were grouped by frequency into very rare, small, medium, large (1-20%) or hyperexpanded (>20%) categories. Generation probabilities were estimated with OLGA 1.2.3, V-gene circos plots were made with VDJtools, specificities were searched in VDJdb, and CDR3 motifs were identified with GLIPH. Here the immuneACCESS table is served through TCRdb, limited to in-frame sequences with V and J called. Missing clones are a known gap in these copies; in checked studies unresolved V genes cover under half, and the rest lacks a known reason. For V, J and clone size, that table is used; D and trimming come from the DNA. Here the sample has 32,000 or so clones; 87% occur a single time. In total, the top ten clones hold 3.4% of the sample.

Healthy controls were 37 blood donors whose buffy coats came from the Finnish Red Cross blood service. All TCR-sequenced material derived from peripheral blood: patient blood samples and healthy donor buffy coats. Ficoll-Hypaque gradient centrifugation was used to isolate peripheral blood mononuclear cells. CD4+ cells were magnetically purified from the buffy coats of healthy controls. Genomic DNA was extracted using the Gentra Puregene Cell and Tissue kit, and a Qubit 2.0 fluorometer was used to quantify it. Concerning this clone: This clone's antigen is unknown. Nothing much larger sits one base from this clone, and base qualities are not available.

The receptor was isolated from a human donor in good health. The sequencing sample was made of CD4+ T cells from blood buffy coats.

The DNA sequence reads TGTGCCAGCAGTGATCAGCGGACCTACTCCTACGAGCAGTACTTC. This codes for CASSDQRTYSYEQYF. The rearranged segments are TRBV6-1 and TRBJ2-7; a tentative D call is TRBD2 (5 bases match). Its CDR3 holds 15 amino acids, cysteine through phenylalanine. Left in the record is the CDR3 DNA by itself, 45 bases read in frame from the first base. The CDR1 and CDR2 encoded by the germline V gene are MNHNS and SASEGT. Trimming takes 3 bases from V and 0 bases from J, and the germline ends sit 12 bases apart.